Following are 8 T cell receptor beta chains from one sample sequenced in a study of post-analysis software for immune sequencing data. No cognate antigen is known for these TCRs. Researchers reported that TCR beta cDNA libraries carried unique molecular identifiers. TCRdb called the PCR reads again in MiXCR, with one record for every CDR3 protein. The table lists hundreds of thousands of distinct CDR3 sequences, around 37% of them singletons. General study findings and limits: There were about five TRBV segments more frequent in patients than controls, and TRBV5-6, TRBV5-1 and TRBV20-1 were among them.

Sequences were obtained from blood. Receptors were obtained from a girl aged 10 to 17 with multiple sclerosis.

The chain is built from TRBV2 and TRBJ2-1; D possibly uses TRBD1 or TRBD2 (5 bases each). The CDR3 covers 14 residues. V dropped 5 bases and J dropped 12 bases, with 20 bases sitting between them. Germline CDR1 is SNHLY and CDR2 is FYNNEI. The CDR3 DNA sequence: TGTGCCAGCAGTTCCCGGGTTTCCAGGGACCCGCAGTTCTTC. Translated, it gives CASSSRVSRDPQFF.

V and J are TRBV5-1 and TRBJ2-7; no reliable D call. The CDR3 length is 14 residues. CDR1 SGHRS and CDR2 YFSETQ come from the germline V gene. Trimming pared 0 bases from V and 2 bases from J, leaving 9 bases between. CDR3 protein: CASSLDWTTYEQYF. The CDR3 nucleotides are TGCGCCAGCAGCTTGGATTGGACGACCTACGAGCAGTACTTC.

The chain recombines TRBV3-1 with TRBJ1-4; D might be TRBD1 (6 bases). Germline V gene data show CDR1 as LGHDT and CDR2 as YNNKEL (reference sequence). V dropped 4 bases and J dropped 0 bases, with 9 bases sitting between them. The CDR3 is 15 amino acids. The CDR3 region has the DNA TGTGCCAGCAGCCTCGGACAGACAACTAATGAAAAACTGTTTTTT. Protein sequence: CASSLGQTTNEKLFF. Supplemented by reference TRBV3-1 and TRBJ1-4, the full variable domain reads DTAVSQTPKYLVTQMGNDKSIKCEQNLGHDTMYWYKQDSKKFLKIMFSYNNKELIINETVPNRFSPKSPDKAHLNLHINSLELGDSAVYFCASSLGQTTNEKLFFGSGTQLSVL.

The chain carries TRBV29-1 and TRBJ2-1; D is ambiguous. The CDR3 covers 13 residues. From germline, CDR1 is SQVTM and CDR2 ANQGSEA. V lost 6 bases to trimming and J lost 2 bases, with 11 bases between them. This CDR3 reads CSVQPQAYNEQFF. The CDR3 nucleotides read TGCAGCGTCCAACCTCAAGCCTACAATGAGCAGTTCTTC.

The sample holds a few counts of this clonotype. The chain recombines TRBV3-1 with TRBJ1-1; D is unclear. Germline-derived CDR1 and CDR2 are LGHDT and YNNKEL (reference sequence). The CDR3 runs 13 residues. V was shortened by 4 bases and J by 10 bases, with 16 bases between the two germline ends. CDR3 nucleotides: TGTGCCAGCAGCCCCCCCGGGGAGGAGGTAGCTTTCTTT. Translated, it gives CASSPPGEEVAFF.

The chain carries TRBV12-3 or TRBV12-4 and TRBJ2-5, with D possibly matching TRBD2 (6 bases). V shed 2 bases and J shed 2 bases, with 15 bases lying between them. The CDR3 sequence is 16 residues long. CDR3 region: CASSLSSSAPQETQYF. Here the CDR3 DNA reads TGTGCCAGCAGTTTATCGTCTAGCGCCCCTCAAGAGACCCAGTACTTC.

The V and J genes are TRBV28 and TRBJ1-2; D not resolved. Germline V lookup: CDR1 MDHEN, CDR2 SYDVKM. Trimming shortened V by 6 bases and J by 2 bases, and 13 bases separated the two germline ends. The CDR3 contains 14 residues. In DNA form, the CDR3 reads TGTGCCAGCAGCTCCCGCGAAGGAAACTATGGCTACACCTTC. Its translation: CASSSREGNYGYTF.

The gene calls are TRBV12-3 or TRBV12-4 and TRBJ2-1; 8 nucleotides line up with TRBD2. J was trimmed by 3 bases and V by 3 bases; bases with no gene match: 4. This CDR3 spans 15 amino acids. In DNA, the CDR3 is TGTGCCAGCAGTTTCTGGAGCGGGGGCTACAATGAGCAGTTCTTC. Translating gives CASSFWSGGYNEQFF.